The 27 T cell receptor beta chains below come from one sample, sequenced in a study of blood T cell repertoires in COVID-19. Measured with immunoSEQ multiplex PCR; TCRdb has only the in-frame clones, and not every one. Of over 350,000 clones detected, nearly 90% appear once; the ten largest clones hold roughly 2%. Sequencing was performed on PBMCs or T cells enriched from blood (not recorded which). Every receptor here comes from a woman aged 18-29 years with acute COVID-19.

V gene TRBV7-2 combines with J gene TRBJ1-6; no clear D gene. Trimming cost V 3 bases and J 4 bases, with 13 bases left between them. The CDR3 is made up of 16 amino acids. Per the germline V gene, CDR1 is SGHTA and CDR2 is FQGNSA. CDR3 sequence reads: CASSLGSPIYNSPLHF. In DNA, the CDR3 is TGTGCCAGCAGCTTGGGCAGTCCGATTTATAATTCACCCCTCCACTTT.

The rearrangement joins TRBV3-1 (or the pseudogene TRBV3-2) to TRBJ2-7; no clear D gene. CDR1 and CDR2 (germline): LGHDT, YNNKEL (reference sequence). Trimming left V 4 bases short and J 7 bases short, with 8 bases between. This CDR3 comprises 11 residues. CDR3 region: CASSPAREQYF. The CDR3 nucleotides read TGTGCCAGCAGCCCAGCGCGGGAGCAGTACTTC.

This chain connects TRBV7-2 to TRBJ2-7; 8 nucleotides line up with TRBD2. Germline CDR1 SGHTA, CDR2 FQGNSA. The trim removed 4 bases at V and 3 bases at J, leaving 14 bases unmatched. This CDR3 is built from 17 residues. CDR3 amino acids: CASSWKTSAYGNYEQYF. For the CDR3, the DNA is TGTGCCAGCAGCTGGAAGACTAGCGCATACGGAAACTACGAGCAGTACTTC. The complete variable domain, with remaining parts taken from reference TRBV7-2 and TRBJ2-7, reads GAGVSQSPSNKVTEKGKDVELRCDPISGHTALYWYRQSLGQGLEFLIYFQGNSAPDKSGLPSDRFSAERTGGSVSTLTIQRTQQEDSAVYLCASSWKTSAYGNYEQYFGPGTRLTVT.

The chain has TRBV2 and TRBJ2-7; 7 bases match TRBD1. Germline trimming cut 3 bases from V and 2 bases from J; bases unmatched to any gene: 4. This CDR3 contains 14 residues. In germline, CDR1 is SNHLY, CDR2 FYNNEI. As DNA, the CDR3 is TGTGCCAGCAGTGAGACAGGGTACCCCTACGAGCAGTACTTC. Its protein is CASSETGYPYEQYF.

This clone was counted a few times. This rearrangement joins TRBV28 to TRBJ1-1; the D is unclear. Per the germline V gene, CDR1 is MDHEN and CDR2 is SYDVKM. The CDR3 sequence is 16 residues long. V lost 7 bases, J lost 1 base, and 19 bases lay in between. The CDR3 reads CASKRQSGSGNTEAFF. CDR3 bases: TGTGCCAGCAAAAGACAAAGCGGAAGTGGGAACACTGAAGCTTTCTTT.

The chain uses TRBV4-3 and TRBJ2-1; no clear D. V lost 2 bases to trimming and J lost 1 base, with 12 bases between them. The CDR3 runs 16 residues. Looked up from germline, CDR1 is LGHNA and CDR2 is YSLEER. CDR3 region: CASSQFHSTSYNEQFF. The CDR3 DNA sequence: TGCGCCAGCAGCCAATTTCACAGCACTTCCTACAATGAGCAGTTCTTC.

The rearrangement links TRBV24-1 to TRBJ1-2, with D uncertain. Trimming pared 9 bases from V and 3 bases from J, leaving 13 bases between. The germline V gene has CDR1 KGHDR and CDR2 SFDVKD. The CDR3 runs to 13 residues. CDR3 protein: CATRESDDYGYTF. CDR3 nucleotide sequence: TGTGCCACCCGGGAGTCCGATGACTATGGCTACACCTTC.

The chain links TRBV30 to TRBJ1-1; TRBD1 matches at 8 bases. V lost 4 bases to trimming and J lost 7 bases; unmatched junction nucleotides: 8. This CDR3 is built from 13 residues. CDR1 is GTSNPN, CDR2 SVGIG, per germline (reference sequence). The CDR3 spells CAWKKTGVHEAFF. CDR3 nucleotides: TGTGCCTGGAAAAAGACAGGGGTCCATGAAGCTTTCTTT.

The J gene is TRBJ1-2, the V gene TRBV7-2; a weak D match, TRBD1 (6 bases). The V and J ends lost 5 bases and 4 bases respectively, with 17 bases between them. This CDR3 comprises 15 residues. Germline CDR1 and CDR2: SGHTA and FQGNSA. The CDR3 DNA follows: TGTGCCAGCAGCCTACCGGGGGGGCGAAGCTATGGCTACACCTTC. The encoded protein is CASSLPGGRSYGYTF.

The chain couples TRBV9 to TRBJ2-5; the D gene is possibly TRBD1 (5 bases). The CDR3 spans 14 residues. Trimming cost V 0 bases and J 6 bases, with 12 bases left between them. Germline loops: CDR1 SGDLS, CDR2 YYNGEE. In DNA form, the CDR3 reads TGTGCCAGCAGCGTAGGAAGGGGTGGGAAGACCCAGTACTTC. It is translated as CASSVGRGGKTQYF.

The chain's CDR3 is CSASQGRTEAFF. CDR3 sequence (DNA): TGCAGTGCTAGTCAAGGGAGGACTGAAGCTTTCTTT. The chain has TRBV20-1 and TRBJ1-1; D is unresolved. Germline V gene sequence: CDR1 DFQATT, CDR2 SNEGSKA (reference sequence). Trimming removed 3 bases at V and 5 bases at J, with 10 bases between. The CDR3 totals 12 residues.

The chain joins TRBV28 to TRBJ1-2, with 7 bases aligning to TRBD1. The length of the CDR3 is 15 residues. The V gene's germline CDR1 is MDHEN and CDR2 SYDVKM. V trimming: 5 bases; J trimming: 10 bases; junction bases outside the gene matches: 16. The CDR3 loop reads CASSGGQRRIRDYTF. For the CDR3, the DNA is TGTGCCAGCAGTGGGGGACAGAGGCGCATCAGGGACTACACCTTC.

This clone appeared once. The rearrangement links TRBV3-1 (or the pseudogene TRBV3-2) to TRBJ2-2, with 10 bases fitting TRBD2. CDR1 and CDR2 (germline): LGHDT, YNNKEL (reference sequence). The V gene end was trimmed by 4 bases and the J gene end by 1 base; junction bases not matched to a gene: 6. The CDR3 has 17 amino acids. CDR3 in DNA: TGTGCCAGCAGCCCAACTAGCGGGACGCAGAACACCGGGGAGCTGTTTTTT. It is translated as CASSPTSGTQNTGELFF.

The CDR3, as DNA: TGTGCCTGGCGATCTGATACAGGAGTCCTTCGGTCACCCCTCCACTTT. Translating it yields CAWRSDTGVLRSPLHF. The chain is built from TRBV30 and TRBJ1-6, with TRBD1 as a possible D gene (5 bases). The CDR3 runs to 16 residues. Germline V gene data show CDR1 as GTSNPN and CDR2 as SVGIG (reference sequence). With 5 bases removed from V and 10 bases from J, the gap between germline ends came to 24 bases.

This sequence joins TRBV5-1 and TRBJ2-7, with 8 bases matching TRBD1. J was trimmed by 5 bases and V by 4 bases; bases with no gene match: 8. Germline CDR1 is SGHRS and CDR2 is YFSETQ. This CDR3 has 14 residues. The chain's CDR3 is CASSTRTGRDEQYF. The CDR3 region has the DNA TGCGCCAGCAGCACTAGGACAGGGCGCGACGAGCAGTACTTC.

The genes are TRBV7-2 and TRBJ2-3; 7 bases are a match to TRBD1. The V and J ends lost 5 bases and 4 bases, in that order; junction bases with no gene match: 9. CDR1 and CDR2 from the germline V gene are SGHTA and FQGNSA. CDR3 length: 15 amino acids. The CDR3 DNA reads TGTGCCAGCAGCGCAAACAGGGGTGGGTCAGATACGCAGTATTTT. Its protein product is CASSANRGGSDTQYF.

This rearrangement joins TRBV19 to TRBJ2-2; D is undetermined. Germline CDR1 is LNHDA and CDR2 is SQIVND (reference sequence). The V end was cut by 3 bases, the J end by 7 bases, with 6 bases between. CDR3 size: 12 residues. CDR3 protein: CASSIQYGELFF. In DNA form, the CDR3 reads TGTGCCAGTAGTATCCAGTACGGGGAGCTGTTTTTT.

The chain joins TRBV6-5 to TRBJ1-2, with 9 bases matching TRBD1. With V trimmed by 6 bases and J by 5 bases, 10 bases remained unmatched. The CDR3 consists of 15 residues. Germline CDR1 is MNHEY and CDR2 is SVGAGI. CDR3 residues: CASSRGQGFSYGYTF. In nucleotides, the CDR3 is TGTGCCAGCAGCCGTGGACAGGGGTTTTCTTATGGCTACACCTTC.

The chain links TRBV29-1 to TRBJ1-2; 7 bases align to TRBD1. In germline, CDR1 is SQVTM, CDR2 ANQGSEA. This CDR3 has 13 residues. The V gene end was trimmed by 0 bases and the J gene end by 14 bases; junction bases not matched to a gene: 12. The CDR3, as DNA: TGCAGCGTTGAAGATCCAAGGACAGGAGGGTTAACCTTC. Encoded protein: CSVEDPRTGGLTF. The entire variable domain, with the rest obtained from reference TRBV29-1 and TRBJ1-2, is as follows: SAVISQKPSRDICQRGTSLTIQCQVDSQVTMMFWYRQQPGQSLTLIATANQGSEATYESGFVIDKFPISRPNLTFSTLTVSNMSPEDSSIYLCSVEDPRTGGLTFGSGTRLTVV.

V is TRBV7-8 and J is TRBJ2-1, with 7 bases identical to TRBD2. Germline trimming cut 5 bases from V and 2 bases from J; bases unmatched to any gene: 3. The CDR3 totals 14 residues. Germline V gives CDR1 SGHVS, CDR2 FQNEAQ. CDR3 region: CASSLTSAYNEQFF. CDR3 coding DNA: TGTGCCAGCAGCCTAACTAGCGCCTACAATGAGCAGTTCTTC.

CDR3 sequence reads: CASITSLNQPQHF. The CDR3 coding sequence is TGTGCCAGCATAACGTCTCTAAATCAGCCCCAGCATTTT. This rearrangement joins TRBV6-5 to TRBJ1-5; D not certain. This CDR3 is 13 amino acids long. Germline CDR1 is MNHEY and CDR2 is SVGAGI. The V end was cut by 7 bases, the J end by 4 bases, with 11 bases between.

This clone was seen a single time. The CDR3 loop is CASSPVDNREQYF. The CDR3 DNA is TGTGCCAGCAGCCCGGTCGACAATCGCGAGCAGTACTTC. The chain employs TRBV5-4 and TRBJ2-7; D call uncertain. The CDR3 sequence is 13 residues long. In germline, CDR1 is SGHNT, CDR2 YYREEE (reference sequence). V was clipped by 4 bases and J by 6 bases, with 14 bases between them.

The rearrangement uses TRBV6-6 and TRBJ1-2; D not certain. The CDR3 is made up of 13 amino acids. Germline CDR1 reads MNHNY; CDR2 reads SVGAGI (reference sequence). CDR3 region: CVTRRGINYGYTF. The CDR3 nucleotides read TGTGTCACAAGGCGGGGTATTAACTATGGCTACACCTTC.

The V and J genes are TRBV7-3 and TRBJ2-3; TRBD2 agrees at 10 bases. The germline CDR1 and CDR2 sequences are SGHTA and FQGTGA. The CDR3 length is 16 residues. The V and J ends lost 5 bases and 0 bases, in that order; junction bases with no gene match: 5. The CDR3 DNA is TGTGCCAGCAGCACGTTAGCGGGGGGTAGCACAGATACGCAGTATTTT. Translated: CASSTLAGGSTDTQYF.

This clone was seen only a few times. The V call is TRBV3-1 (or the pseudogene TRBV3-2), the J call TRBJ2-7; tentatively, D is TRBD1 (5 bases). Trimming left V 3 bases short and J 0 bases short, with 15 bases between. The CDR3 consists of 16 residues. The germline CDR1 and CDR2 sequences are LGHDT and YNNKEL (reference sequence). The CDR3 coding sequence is TGTGCCAGCAGCCATGCGTGGGGCTCCAGCTCCTACGAGCAGTACTTC. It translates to CASSHAWGSSSYEQYF.

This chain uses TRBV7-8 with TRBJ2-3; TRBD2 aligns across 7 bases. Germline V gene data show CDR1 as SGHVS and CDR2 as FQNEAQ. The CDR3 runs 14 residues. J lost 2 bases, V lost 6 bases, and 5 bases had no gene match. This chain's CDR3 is CASRSGGLTDTQYF. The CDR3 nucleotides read TGTGCCAGCAGATCGGGGGGTCTCACAGATACGCAGTATTTT.

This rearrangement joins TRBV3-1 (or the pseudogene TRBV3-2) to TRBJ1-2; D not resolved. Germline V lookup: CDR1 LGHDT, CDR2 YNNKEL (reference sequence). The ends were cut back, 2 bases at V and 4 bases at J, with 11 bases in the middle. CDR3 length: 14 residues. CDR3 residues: CASSQNPVFYGYTF. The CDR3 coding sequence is TGTGCCAGCAGCCAAAATCCCGTTTTCTATGGCTACACCTTC.